Shown below are 30 T cell receptor beta chains from a single sample sequenced in a study of technical replicates of blood from several donors. This table comes from immunoSEQ multiplex PCR, and its TCRdb copy is limited to in-frame clones, with some not included. Seen here are about 73,000 clones, around 93% observed once, and the top ten hold roughly 0.25%. Sequenced sample: T cells isolated from PBMCs. These receptors were taken from a human donor in good health.

The V gene is TRBV10-1, the J gene TRBJ2-3; D possibly corresponds to TRBD1 (7 bases). Trimming stripped 3 bases from V and 0 bases from J, with 16 bases between. Germline CDR1 is WNHNN and CDR2 is SYGVQD (reference sequence). The CDR3 has 17 residues. This CDR3 is CASSDRGTSYSTDTQYF. CDR3 sequence (DNA): TGCGCCAGCAGTGACAGGGGGACTTCTTATAGCACAGATACGCAGTATTTT.

The chain joins TRBV10-3 to TRBJ1-1; D gene ambiguous. The V and J ends lost 4 bases and 4 bases respectively, with 10 bases between them. This CDR3 region has 13 residues. Germline V lookup: CDR1 ENHRY, CDR2 SYGVKD. CDR3 nucleotide sequence: TGTGCCATCAGTGTTGGGGAGGTCACTGAAGCTTTCTTT. Protein: CAISVGEVTEAFF.

The genes are TRBV4-1 and TRBJ2-2, with 8 positions matching TRBD1. The germline V gene has CDR1 MGHRA and CDR2 YSYEKL. The CDR3 is made up of 13 amino acids. V lost 4 bases to trimming and J lost 6 bases; unmatched junction nucleotides: 1. CDR3 bases: TGCGCCAGCAGCCCAGGGGGCGCCGGGGAGCTGTTTTTT. Protein product: CASSPGGAGELFF.

The chain combines TRBV7-2 with TRBJ2-4; D is ambiguous. V was trimmed by 4 bases and J by 0 bases, leaving 16 bases between them. CDR1 SGHTA and CDR2 FQGNSA come from the germline V gene. This CDR3 has 17 amino acids. This chain's CDR3 is CASSWVGGALAKNIQYF. For the CDR3, the DNA is TGTGCCAGCAGCTGGGTAGGCGGAGCTCTAGCCAAAAACATTCAGTACTTC.

The gene calls are TRBV5-4 and TRBJ2-5, with D hard to call. There are 15 residues in the CDR3. With 1 base removed from V and 2 bases from J, the gap between germline ends came to 12 bases. Germline assignment: CDR1 SGHNT and CDR2 YYREEE (reference sequence). The CDR3: CASSLYGGAQETQYF. CDR3 nucleotide sequence: TGTGCCAGCAGCTTGTATGGCGGCGCACAAGAGACCCAGTACTTC.

A single count supports this clone. The chain carries TRBV6-1 and TRBJ2-7, with D uncertain. The CDR3 contains 13 residues. The germline CDR1 and CDR2 sequences are MNHNS and SASEGT. Trimming took 4 bases from V and 0 from J, leaving 7 bases between them. The CDR3, as DNA: TGTGCCAGCAGTGCAGGAAGCTCCTACGAGCAGTACTTC. Translating gives CASSAGSSYEQYF.

The genes are TRBV6-1 and TRBJ2-1; perhaps TRBD2 as D (5 bases). From germline, CDR1 is MNHNS and CDR2 SASEGT. The CDR3 extends over 15 amino acids. The V end was cut by 0 bases, the J end by 3 bases, with 9 bases between. The CDR3 nucleotides read TGTGCCAGCAGTGAAGCGCCTACTAGCTACAATGAGCAGTTCTTC. Translation: CASSEAPTSYNEQFF.

The chain has TRBV4-1 and TRBJ2-5; 9 bases align to TRBD2. This CDR3 spans 16 amino acids. Germline lookup yields CDR1 MGHRA and CDR2 YSYEKL. Trimming at V came to 1 base and at J to 2 bases, leaving 5 bases not matched to a gene. In DNA form, the CDR3 reads TGCGCCAGCAGCCAAGTTCTAGCGGGGAAACAAGAGACCCAGTACTTC. Protein sequence: CASSQVLAGKQETQYF.

The rearrangement links TRBV4-2 to TRBJ2-7; no firm D call. CDR3 length equals 13 residues. Trimming took off 1 base at V and 1 base at J, with 5 bases between the two ends. Looked up from germline, CDR1 is LGHNA and CDR2 is YNFKEQ. The CDR3: CASSQAGSYEQYF. CDR3 bases: TGTGCCAGCAGCCAAGCAGGTTCCTACGAGCAGTACTTC.

V gene TRBV29-1 combines with J gene TRBJ2-1; 11 positions agree with TRBD2. Looked up from germline, CDR1 is SQVTM and CDR2 is ANQGSEA. V gave up 3 bases and J gave up 2 bases; unmatched junction bases: 3. The CDR3 consists of 15 residues. Written as DNA, the CDR3 is TGCAGCGTTGAGGAACTAGCGGGGGCCTACAATGAGCAGTTCTTC. As protein: CSVEELAGAYNEQFF.

The chain employs TRBV15 and TRBJ1-2, with a weak D call TRBD1 (5 bases). CDR3 length: 14 amino acids. Trimming took off 0 bases at V and 6 bases at J, with 11 bases between the two ends. Germline-derived CDR1 and CDR2 are LNHNV and YYDKDF (reference sequence). The CDR3 DNA follows: TGTGCCACCAGCAGAGATCGGGGGTTGAATGGCTACACCTTC. As protein: CATSRDRGLNGYTF.

V usage is TRBV27 and J usage is TRBJ2-5; D not certain. V lost 5 bases and J lost 1, with 5 bases in between. CDR3 size: 12 residues. CDR1 is MNHEY, CDR2 SMNVEV, per germline (reference sequence). This chain's CDR3 is CASSGRQETQYF. CDR3 bases: TGTGCCAGCAGTGGGCGCCAAGAGACCCAGTACTTC.

This chain connects TRBV9 to TRBJ2-7, with D possibly being TRBD2 (6 bases). The CDR3 contains 16 residues. Trimming cost V 0 bases and J 1 base, with 14 bases left between them. The germline gives CDR1 SGDLS, CDR2 YYNGEE. CDR3 sequence (DNA): TGTGCCAGCAGCGTAGGTCTCGGGGCGGGGTCCTACGAGCAGTACTTC. Its translation is CASSVGLGAGSYEQYF.

The chain is built from TRBV5-6 and TRBJ2-7, with TRBD1 matching over 8 bases. V trimming: 0 bases; J trimming: 2 bases; junction bases outside the gene matches: 10. The CDR3 length is 17 residues. CDR1 and CDR2 (germline): SGHDT, YYEEEE. CDR3 region: CASSLAWAGGLTYEQYF. As DNA, the CDR3 is TGTGCCAGCAGCTTGGCGTGGGCAGGGGGCTTGACCTACGAGCAGTACTTC.

The chain uses TRBV5-1 and TRBJ2-7; 7 nucleotides line up with TRBD2. This CDR3 spans 19 amino acids. Trimming removed 2 bases from V and 0 bases from J; junction bases left unmatched: 17. Germline-derived CDR1 and CDR2 are SGHRS and YFSETQ. CDR3 sequence: CASSLAHSLGLTNSYEQYF. CDR3 nucleotides: TGCGCCAGCAGCTTAGCCCATAGTCTGGGACTAACTAACTCCTACGAGCAGTACTTC.

Here the CDR3 reads CASSLKQPGLAFSTDTQYF. The CDR3 bases are TGTGCCAGCAGTTTAAAACAACCGGGACTAGCGTTTAGCACAGATACGCAGTATTTT. The gene calls are TRBV7-2 and TRBJ2-3; 10 bases are shared with TRBD2. CDR3 length: 19 amino acids. Germline CDR1 reads SGHTA; CDR2 reads FQGNSA. Germline trimming cut 6 bases from V and 0 bases from J; bases unmatched to any gene: 15.

This clone was found a few times. The rearrangement uses TRBV2 and TRBJ1-1; D gene unclear. This CDR3 is 14 amino acids long. Looked up from germline, CDR1 is SNHLY and CDR2 is FYNNEI. Trimming shortened V by 2 bases and J by 2 bases, and 9 bases separated the two germline ends. The CDR3 spells CASSEQATNTEAFF. The DNA of the CDR3 is TGTGCCAGCAGTGAACAGGCTACTAACACTGAAGCTTTCTTT. The variable domain in full, completed from reference TRBV2 and TRBJ1-1, reads EPEVTQTPSHQVTQMGQEVILRCVPISNHLYFYWYRQILGQKVEFLVSFYNNEISEKSEIFDDQFSVERPDGSNFTLKIRSTKLEDSAMYFCASSEQATNTEAFFGQGTRLTVV.

This CDR3 is CASRGGDPAQYF. The CDR3 DNA sequence: TGTGCCAGCAGGGGAGGGGATCCGGCCCAGTACTTC. This chain connects TRBV28 to TRBJ2-5; TRBD2 matches 7 bases. J lost 9 bases, V lost 6 bases, and 7 bases had no gene match. This CDR3 is 12 amino acids long. Germline CDR1 and CDR2: MDHEN and SYDVKM.

The chain uses TRBV10-3 and TRBJ1-5; D gene ambiguous. V was clipped by 0 bases and J by 3 bases, with 6 bases between them. CDR3 length: 14 amino acids. From germline, CDR1 is ENHRY and CDR2 SYGVKD. The CDR3 loop is CAISESRDNQPQHF. CDR3 sequence (DNA): TGTGCCATCAGTGAGTCCCGGGACAATCAGCCCCAGCATTTT.

The chain uses TRBV2 and TRBJ2-1, with D possibly TRBD1 on 7 matching bases. The V end lost 7 bases, the J end lost 4 bases, and 11 bases lay between the germline ends. The CDR3 length is 13 residues. CDR1 SNHLY and CDR2 FYNNEI come from the germline V gene. The CDR3 is CASIQGGYNEQFF. CDR3 bases: TGTGCCAGCATTCAGGGGGGATACAATGAGCAGTTCTTC.

This chain connects TRBV7-8 to TRBJ1-5, with 9 positions matching TRBD1. The V segment lost 1 base and the J segment 7 bases; nucleotides outside the gene matches: 14. This CDR3 has 18 amino acids. Germline lookup yields CDR1 SGHVS and CDR2 FQNEAQ. The CDR3 nucleotides are TGTGCCAGCAGCTTAGGGACAGGGGTTAATGTTTTCGCCCAGCCCCAGCATTTT. It codes for CASSLGTGVNVFAQPQHF. The full variable domain, completed using reference TRBV7-8 and TRBJ1-5, is GAGVSQSPRYKVAKRGQDVALRCDPISGHVSLFWYQQALGQGPEFLTYFQNEAQLDKSGLPSDRFFAERPEGSVSTLKIQRTQQEDSAVYLCASSLGTGVNVFAQPQHFGDGTRLSIL.

This chain connects TRBV6-1 to TRBJ2-1; no clear D gene. V lost 2 bases to trimming and J lost 1 base, with 6 bases between them. The CDR3 totals 14 residues. Germline V lookup: CDR1 MNHNS, CDR2 SASEGT. The CDR3 region has the DNA TGTGCCAGCAGTGAACGCGGATCCTACAATGAGCAGTTCTTC. It specifies CASSERGSYNEQFF.

The rearrangement joins TRBV28 to TRBJ2-7; 11 bases map to TRBD2. Germline trimming cut 5 bases from V and 1 base from J; bases unmatched to any gene: 10. The CDR3 covers 17 residues. In germline, CDR1 is MDHEN, CDR2 SYDVKM. The CDR3 DNA reads as TGTGCCAGCAGTCTCTCTGTAGCGGGAGGGCAATCCTACGAGCAGTACTTC. It is translated as CASSLSVAGGQSYEQYF.

The CDR3 loop is CASSTNRDSPTSYEQYF. CDR3 nucleotides: TGTGCCAGTAGTACCAACCGGGACAGCCCGACGTCCTACGAGCAGTACTTC. The chain is built from TRBV19 and TRBJ2-7; 7 bases match TRBD1. After removal of 4 bases from V and 1 base from J, the junction contained 13 bases not matched to a gene. This CDR3 comprises 17 residues. The V gene's germline CDR1 is LNHDA and CDR2 SQIVND (reference sequence).

This sequence joins TRBV29-1 and TRBJ1-2; tentatively, D is TRBD1 (5 bases). The CDR3 covers 13 residues. V dropped 6 bases and J dropped 4 bases, with 15 bases sitting between them. Germline loops: CDR1 SQVTM, CDR2 ANQGSEA. The CDR3 here is CSVPTDRFYGYTF. In DNA form, the CDR3 reads TGCAGCGTCCCGACCGACAGATTCTATGGCTACACCTTC.

This chain uses TRBV5-4 with TRBJ1-6, with D unresolved. V gave up 0 bases and J gave up 14 bases, with 6 bases separating them. Germline V lookup: CDR1 SGHNT, CDR2 YYREEE (reference sequence). The CDR3 has 11 residues. For the CDR3, the DNA is TGTGCCAGCAGCTTGGGAGGAACCCTCCACTTT. Residues: CASSLGGTLHF.

This clone has just one count. This chain connects TRBV5-1 to TRBJ2-2; 7 positions match TRBD1. The trim removed 0 bases at V and 4 bases at J, leaving 0 bases unmatched. Germline CDR1 reads SGHRS; CDR2 reads YFSETQ. The length of the CDR3 is 14 residues. The DNA for the CDR3 is TGCGCCAGCAGCTTGGCAGGGGGCACCGGGGAGCTGTTTTTT. Its protein is CASSLAGGTGELFF.

The chain carries TRBV28 and TRBJ1-5, with 9 positions matching TRBD1. J lost 0 bases, V lost 3 bases, and 12 bases had no gene match. Germline V gene lookup returns CDR1 MDHEN and CDR2 SYDVKM. This CDR3 has 19 residues. CDR3 coding DNA: TGTGCCAGCAGTTTTTTCCAGGGACAGGGAATGTATAGCAATCAGCCCCAGCATTTT. Residues: CASSFFQGQGMYSNQPQHF. Based on the CDR3 plus reference TRBV28 and TRBJ1-5, the full variable domain is DVKVTQSSRYLVKRTGEKVFLECVQDMDHENMFWYRQDPGLGLRLIYFSYDVKMKEKGDIPEGYSVSREKKERFSLILESASTNQTSMYLCASSFFQGQGMYSNQPQHFGDGTRLSIL.

The rearrangement links TRBV11-2 to TRBJ2-3; D is perhaps TRBD2 (5 bases). In germline, CDR1 is SGHAT, CDR2 FQNNGV. V was pared by 5 bases and J by 6 bases, with 12 bases between. The CDR3 extends over 13 amino acids. CDR3 bases: TGTGCCAGCAGCCCGTATACGGGGGATACGCAGTATTTT. Protein product: CASSPYTGDTQYF.

The CDR3 here is CASSFTSGGRTYNEQFF. CDR3 in DNA: TGCGCCAGCAGCTTTACTAGCGGGGGGCGGACCTACAATGAGCAGTTCTTC. V and J are TRBV5-1 and TRBJ2-1; 12 bases are shared with TRBD2. From germline, CDR1 is SGHRS and CDR2 YFSETQ. Unmatched junction bases numbered 5, after V lost 2 bases and J lost 2 bases. The CDR3 runs to 17 residues.